Given below is one TCR beta chain in context. What it binds is unknown. Whole blood served as the source of total RNA, and no T cell sorting took place. The germline CDR1 and CDR2 sequences are MNHEY and SVGAGI. The CDR3 runs 14 residues. This sample was taken from a study of monozygotic twins with inflammatory bowel disease. Points from the study as a whole: Especially with disease activity, IBD patients shared fewer clonotypes with others than healthy twins did. Healthy co-twins had higher TCRbeta inverse Simpson diversity than their IBD twins.

UMIs bearing a 6-nucleotide sample barcode were added through template switching. TCRdb reprocessed the 5' RACE reads, with one entry per CDR3 protein and no DNA. Recorded for this sample: roughly 200,000 distinct CDR3 sequences. The sequenced material came from blood. The chain has TRBV6-5 and TRBJ2-7; checking the TCRdb D call of TRBD1 is not possible without DNA. This receptor was identified in a human donor with ulcerative colitis or Crohn's disease, or a healthy co-twin of an affected twin (not recorded which). CDR3 region: CASSYGQGGNEQYF.